This T cell receptor (beta chain) was profiled in a study of human T cells and chemical hapten exposure. Study observations and caveats: Sensitizing with DPC caused no change in TCRs above 1 in 1000 frequency.

Time point in this sample: patch test 2, 6 weeks after DPC sensitization. The sample's treatment: therapeutic diphenylcyclopropenone sensitization with weekly scalp DPC. The CDR3 totals 14 residues. The trim removed 5 bases at V and 6 bases at J, leaving 7 bases unmatched. Germline CDR1 and CDR2: MDHEN and SYDVKM. To note about this clonotype: Its matching antigen is unknown.

The library tagged each cDNA molecule with unique molecular identifiers. TCRdb itself ran the RACE reads through MiXCR, one entry per CDR3 protein. The sample yields around 69,000 distinct CDR3 sequences, about 8.5% seen once. The V and J genes are TRBV28 and TRBJ2-7, with 10 bases lining up with TRBD2. The sample consisted of whole blood, taken in connection with sensitization to the hapten diphenylcyclopropenone (DPC). The source of this sequence is a woman aged 45-60 years with alopecia areata. Some clones in this sample may be carry-over from other donors' samples. CDR3 sequence reads: CASSRSGRAGEQYF. The CDR3 DNA reads as TGTGCCAGCAGTCGGAGCGGGAGGGCGGGCGAGCAGTACTTC.